These 32 T cell receptor beta chains were sequenced from one sample in a study of technical replicates of blood from four donors. Some clones are missing from TCRdb's copy, which holds only in-frame ones; the method was immunoSEQ multiplex PCR. The sample contains tens of thousands of clones, roughly 92% of which appear only once. The sequencing input was T cells isolated from PBMCs. Receptors were obtained from a human donor in good health.

The count of this clone is one. This chain joins TRBV5-1 and TRBJ1-3; TRBD1 aligns across 7 bases. Germline V gene data show CDR1 as SGHRS and CDR2 as YFSETQ. With 3 bases clipped from V and 0 bases from J, the junction kept 6 bases outside the gene matches. CDR3 length: 16 amino acids. The DNA for the CDR3 is TGCGCCAGCAGCTCCCGACAGGGACACTCTGGAAACACCATATATTTT. This translates into CASSSRQGHSGNTIYF.

The chain is built from TRBV5-1 and TRBJ1-4, with 12 positions matching TRBD1. Germline CDR1 SGHRS, CDR2 YFSETQ. This CDR3 has 16 residues. The V and J ends lost 5 bases and 8 bases, in that order; junction bases with no gene match: 10. CDR3 protein: CASRLGGQGASEKLFF. In DNA, the CDR3 is TGCGCCAGCAGATTAGGGGGACAGGGGGCTTCAGAAAAACTGTTTTTT. Full variable domain (outside the CDR3, taken from reference TRBV5-1 and TRBJ1-4): KAGVTQTPRYLIKTRGQQVTLSCSPISGHRSVSWYQQTPGQGLQFLFEYFSETQRNKGNFPGRFSGRQFSNSRSEMNVSTLELGDSALYLCASRLGGQGASEKLFFGSGTQLSVL.

The V call is TRBV19, the J call TRBJ2-7, with D tentatively TRBD1 (6 bases). Looked up from germline, CDR1 is LNHDA and CDR2 is SQIVND (reference sequence). The V gene lost 6 bases and the J gene lost 4 bases, with 13 bases spanning the gap. The CDR3 runs to 13 residues. CDR3 DNA: TGTGCCAGTAGCCCCTGGCAGGGGTACGAGCAGTACTTC. This sequence encodes CASSPWQGYEQYF.

The chain is built from TRBV5-6 and TRBJ2-2, with D possibly TRBD1 on 5 matching bases. Germline V CDR1 and CDR2: SGHDT, YYEEEE. The CDR3 is made up of 16 amino acids. V lost 3 bases to trimming and J lost 7 bases, with 19 bases between them. The CDR3 bases are TGTGCCAGCAGCTCAAATCTCCAGGGCTTTGACGGGGAGCTGTTTTTT. This sequence encodes CASSSNLQGFDGELFF.

The chain is built from TRBV28 and TRBJ1-4, with D possibly TRBD1 on 5 matching bases. Germline V CDR1 and CDR2: MDHEN, SYDVKM. The CDR3 contains 14 residues. Trimming took 6 bases from V and 0 from J, leaving 8 bases between them. The DNA of the CDR3 is TGTGCCAGCAGCATGGACACAACTAATGAAAAACTGTTTTTT. This codes for CASSMDTTNEKLFF.

J is TRBJ2-3 and V is TRBV6-5; D is perhaps TRBD1 (5 bases). Trimming shortened V by 4 bases and J by 0 bases, and 11 bases separated the two germline ends. This CDR3 comprises 15 residues. Germline CDR1 reads MNHEY; CDR2 reads SVGAGI. The CDR3 bases are TGTGCCAGCAGTTTGACAGAGTTTAGCACAGATACGCAGTATTTT. This encodes CASSLTEFSTDTQYF.

The rearrangement uses TRBV5-3 and TRBJ2-4; 7 bases map to TRBD1. TRBV5-3 is noted as an ORF with a role that remains uncertain. Losses at the gene ends were 10 bases for V and 8 bases for J; bases not matched to a gene: 21. The CDR3 covers 16 residues. CDR3 DNA sequence: TGTGCCTATCCCAAGGTCGTCGGACCAACAGGGGACATTCAGTACTTC. Residues: CAYPKVVGPTGDIQYF.

The CDR3, as DNA: TGTGCCGCACAGGGAGACAATGAGCAGTTCTTC. Translated, it gives CAAQGDNEQFF. The chain joins TRBV10-3 to TRBJ2-1; D is perhaps TRBD1 (6 bases). This CDR3 is built from 11 residues. V shed 11 bases and J shed 5 bases, with 10 bases lying between them. CDR1 ENHRY and CDR2 SYGVKD come from the germline V gene.

V usage is TRBV25-1 and J usage is TRBJ2-6, with a tentative D call TRBD1 (8 bases). This CDR3 is built from 18 residues. Germline V gene sequence: CDR1 MGHDK, CDR2 SYGVNS. Trimming took off 3 bases at V and 1 base at J, with 16 bases between the two ends. CDR3 sequence reads: CASSDPTGGESGANVLTF. CDR3 DNA sequence: TGTGCCAGCAGTGATCCCACAGGGGGGGAGTCTGGGGCCAACGTCCTGACTTTC. The full variable domain, in which reference TRBV25-1 and TRBJ2-6 provide the parts outside the CDR3, is EADIYQTPRYLVIGTGKKITLECSQTMGHDKMYWYQQDPGMELHLIHYSYGVNSTEKGDLSSESTVSRIRTEHFPLTLESARPSHTSQYLCASSDPTGGESGANVLTFGAGSRLTVL.

V usage is TRBV7-3 and J usage is TRBJ2-3; D possibly corresponds to TRBD2 (5 bases). V lost 2 bases and J 4 bases, leaving 16 bases between the germline ends. The CDR3 covers 16 residues. CDR1 is SGHTA and CDR2 is FQGTGA in the germline V gene. CDR3 loop: CASSLLSYGIADTQYF. In nucleotides, the CDR3 is TGTGCCAGCAGCTTATTATCCTACGGGATAGCAGATACGCAGTATTTT. Based on the CDR3 plus reference TRBV7-3 and TRBJ2-3, the full variable domain is GAGVSQTPSNKVTEKGKYVELRCDPISGHTALYWYRQSLGQGPEFLIYFQGTGAADDSGLPNDRFFAVRPEGSVSTLKIQRTERGDSAVYLCASSLLSYGIADTQYFGPGTRLTVL.

The chain uses TRBV25-1 and TRBJ1-2, with 7 bases fitting TRBD1. V was pared by 7 bases and J by 1 base, with 12 bases of the junction left unmatched. In germline, CDR1 is MGHDK, CDR2 SYGVNS. CDR3 length: 16 amino acids. The CDR3 here is CASKTTGTAINYGYTF. The DNA for the CDR3 is TGTGCCAGCAAAACAACCGGGACAGCGATTAACTATGGCTACACCTTC.

This clone was detected once. This chain joins TRBV21-1 and TRBJ2-2; the table assigns TRBD2, which was not confirmed against the DNA. TRBV21-1 is recorded as a pseudogene. This CDR3 is built from 17 residues. Here the CDR3 reads CASSKDYPGLAGGELFF. The CDR3 DNA follows: TGTGCCAGCAGCAAAGACTACCCTGGACTAGCGGGAGGGGAGCTGTTTTTT.

V is TRBV28 and J is TRBJ2-3; D not resolved. The CDR3 has 16 residues. The V end was cut by 3 bases, the J end by 0 bases, with 13 bases between. Germline V lookup: CDR1 MDHEN, CDR2 SYDVKM. CDR3 residues: CASSFRRSTSTDTQYF. The CDR3 region has the DNA TGTGCCAGCAGTTTTAGGAGATCAACTAGCACAGATACGCAGTATTTT.

This clone was counted a single time. The J gene is TRBJ1-1, the V gene TRBV19, with D possibly matching TRBD1 (6 bases). The germline CDR1 and CDR2 sequences are LNHDA and SQIVND (reference sequence). The CDR3 is 14 amino acids. V was shortened by 0 bases and J by 1 base, with 6 bases between the two germline ends. DNA of the CDR3: TGTGCCAGTAGTATAGACAGGGGGAACACTGAAGCTTTCTTT. As protein: CASSIDRGNTEAFF. The whole variable domain, remainder taken from reference TRBV19 and TRBJ1-1, is DGGITQSPKYLFRKEGQNVTLSCEQNLNHDAMYWYRQDPGQGLRLIYYSQIVNDFQKGDIAEGYSVSREKKESFPLTVTSAQKNPTAFYLCASSIDRGNTEAFFGQGTRLTVV.

V usage is TRBV7-3 and J usage is TRBJ1-2; D ambiguous. This CDR3 contains 14 residues. Per the germline V gene, CDR1 is SGHTA and CDR2 is FQGTGA. With 1 base removed from V and 0 bases from J, the gap between germline ends came to 6 bases. This CDR3 is CASSLIPANYGYTF. The CDR3 DNA is TGTGCCAGCAGCTTAATCCCAGCTAACTATGGCTACACCTTC. Full variable domain (outside the CDR3, taken from reference TRBV7-3 and TRBJ1-2): GAGVSQTPSNKVTEKGKYVELRCDPISGHTALYWYRQSLGQGPEFLIYFQGTGAADDSGLPNDRFFAVRPEGSVSTLKIQRTERGDSAVYLCASSLIPANYGYTFGSGTRLTVV.

This clone came up a few times. This sequence joins TRBV10-3 and TRBJ2-3; 12 bases are a match to TRBD2. Trimming removed 2 bases from V and 5 bases from J; junction bases left unmatched: 2. Per germline, CDR1 ENHRY and CDR2 SYGVKD. The CDR3 loop spans 15 amino acids. CDR3 sequence: CAISETSGRIDTQYF. In nucleotides, the CDR3 is TGTGCCATCAGTGAGACTAGCGGGAGGATAGATACGCAGTATTTT.

The gene calls are TRBV7-8 and TRBJ2-3; 7 positions agree with TRBD2. The CDR3 covers 16 residues. The germline gives CDR1 SGHVS, CDR2 FQNEAQ. The junction had 6 bases not matched to a gene; V was cut back by 1 base and J by 2 bases. The CDR3 reads CASSLEQAGTTDTQYF. CDR3 DNA: TGTGCCAGCAGCTTAGAACAAGCGGGGACCACAGATACGCAGTATTTT.

The chain has TRBV6-5 and TRBJ2-7, with a weak D call TRBD2 (5 bases). Deletions cut 8 bases from V and 2 bases from J, with 10 bases between. Germline CDR1 and CDR2: MNHEY and SVGAGI. The CDR3 is 12 residues long. CDR3 loop: CASGSGPYEQYF. DNA of the CDR3: TGTGCCAGCGGGAGTGGGCCCTACGAGCAGTACTTC.

In this sample, this clone turned up once. The chain couples TRBV11-2 to TRBJ2-1, with 8 bases matching TRBD1. Germline V gene sequence: CDR1 SGHAT, CDR2 FQNNGV. J gave up 6 bases and V 5 bases, and 12 bases lay outside the gene matches. The CDR3 sequence is 16 residues long. CDR3 loop: CASSTPRTGSGNEQFF. The CDR3 DNA follows: TGTGCCAGCAGCACGCCCCGGACAGGGTCGGGCAATGAGCAGTTCTTC.

CDR3 residues: CASSDETSPPDTQYF. CDR3 DNA: TGTGCCAGCAGTGACGAGACTAGCCCTCCAGATACGCAGTATTTT. This chain connects TRBV2 to TRBJ2-3; TRBD2 agrees at 7 bases. The CDR3 sequence is 15 residues long. Germline CDR1 and CDR2: SNHLY and FYNNEI. With V trimmed by 3 bases and J by 4 bases, 7 bases remained unmatched.

V and J are TRBV7-9 and TRBJ1-4; tentatively, D is TRBD1 (6 bases). Trimming removed 6 bases from V and 2 bases from J, with 16 bases in between. The length of the CDR3 is 16 residues. Germline-derived CDR1 and CDR2 are SEHNR and FQNEAQ (reference sequence). This CDR3 is CASSYRVASTNEKLFF. CDR3 DNA sequence: TGTGCCAGCAGTTACAGGGTAGCTTCGACTAATGAAAAACTGTTTTTT.

This sequence joins TRBV7-2 and TRBJ2-7; D is unresolved. The CDR3 is made up of 15 amino acids. The V and J ends lost 2 bases and 2 bases respectively, with 13 bases between them. The germline gives CDR1 SGHTA, CDR2 FQGNSA. CDR3 residues: CASSLFGDSTYEQYF. DNA for the CDR3: TGTGCCAGCAGCTTATTTGGAGACTCTACCTACGAGCAGTACTTC.

V usage is TRBV30 and J usage is TRBJ2-1, with TRBD1 identical over 7 bases. V trimming: 1 base; J trimming: 2 bases; junction bases outside the gene matches: 2. This CDR3 spans 14 amino acids. Looked up from germline, CDR1 is GTSNPN and CDR2 is SVGIG (reference sequence). CDR3 bases: TGTGCCTGGAGTGGGACAGGCCCCTACAATGAGCAGTTCTTC. Encoded protein: CAWSGTGPYNEQFF.

V usage is TRBV9 and J usage is TRBJ1-2, with 8 bases identical to TRBD1. V shed 3 bases and J 4 bases; nucleotides not matched to a gene: 8. This CDR3 region has 15 residues. Germline V gene lookup returns CDR1 SGDLS and CDR2 YYNGEE. The CDR3 nucleotides read TGTGCCAGCAGCGAGGGGACAGGACCCATCTATGGCTACACCTTC. This gives the protein CASSEGTGPIYGYTF.

V is TRBV10-3 and J is TRBJ1-5, with D unresolved. The CDR3 length is 13 residues. V was cut by 6 bases and J by 4 bases, with 10 bases left in between. Germline V gene lookup returns CDR1 ENHRY and CDR2 SYGVKD. The CDR3 bases are TGTGCCATCAGGGGTCAGGATAATCAGCCCCAGCATTTT. Residues: CAIRGQDNQPQHF.

The CDR3 DNA sequence: TGCAGCGTTGGTCTATCTGGGGCCAACGTCCTGACTTTC. This codes for CSVGLSGANVLTF. The chain couples TRBV29-1 to TRBJ2-6; D remains unclear. V was clipped by 4 bases and J by 1 base, with 5 bases between them. The V gene's germline CDR1 is SQVTM and CDR2 ANQGSEA. This CDR3 is 13 amino acids long.

The chain joins TRBV27 to TRBJ2-1, with 12 bases aligning to TRBD2. Germline CDR1 reads MNHEY; CDR2 reads SMNVEV (reference sequence). The CDR3 has 16 amino acids. The ends lost 0 bases at V and 10 bases at J; junction bases unmatched: 7. The CDR3 reads CASSLSPSGRGQEQFF. In DNA form, the CDR3 reads TGTGCCAGCAGTTTATCACCTAGCGGGAGGGGCCAAGAGCAGTTCTTC.

The V call is TRBV11-2, the J call TRBJ2-7, with D perhaps matching TRBD2 (5 bases). The CDR3 has 14 amino acids. The germline CDR1 and CDR2 sequences are SGHAT and FQNNGV. Trimming cost V 2 bases and J 0 bases, with 8 bases left between them. The CDR3 here is CASSLYEGSYEQYF. The CDR3 DNA follows: TGTGCCAGCAGCTTATACGAGGGCTCCTACGAGCAGTACTTC.

The chain joins TRBV15 to TRBJ2-6; no clear D gene. CDR1 and CDR2 from the germline V gene are LNHNV and YYDKDF (reference sequence). The V and J ends lost 8 bases and 0 bases respectively, with 11 bases between them. The CDR3 spans 15 residues. The CDR3 here is CATSEFLSGANVLTF. The CDR3 nucleotides are TGTGCCACCTCAGAATTCCTCTCTGGGGCCAACGTCCTGACTTTC.

This sequence joins TRBV19 and TRBJ2-2, with 9 bases identical to TRBD2. The J segment lost 7 bases and the V segment lost 5 bases, leaving 5 bases of the junction unmatched. The CDR3 consists of 14 residues. Per the germline V gene, CDR1 is LNHDA and CDR2 is SQIVND (reference sequence). The CDR3 DNA sequence: TGTGCCAGTAGTGGCCTAGCGGGGATCGGGGAGCTGTTTTTT. Translated: CASSGLAGIGELFF. Using reference TRBV19 and TRBJ2-2 for the parts outside the CDR3, the full variable domain is DGGITQSPKYLFRKEGQNVTLSCEQNLNHDAMYWYRQDPGQGLRLIYYSQIVNDFQKGDIAEGYSVSREKKESFPLTVTSAQKNPTAFYLCASSGLAGIGELFFGEGSRLTVL.

The chain combines TRBV30 with TRBJ2-5; TRBD2 matches 7 bases. This CDR3 has 11 amino acids. V lost 4 bases to trimming and J lost 4 bases; unmatched junction nucleotides: 0. Germline CDR1 and CDR2: GTSNPN and SVGIG (reference sequence). The CDR3 nucleotides are TGTGCCTGGACGGGGGGAGAGACCCAGTACTTC. Protein sequence: CAWTGGETQYF.

A single count supports this clone. The genes are TRBV5-1 and TRBJ2-7, with TRBD2 identical over 9 bases. CDR1 is SGHRS and CDR2 is YFSETQ in the germline V gene. CDR3 size: 16 residues. Germline trimming cut 1 base from V and 3 bases from J; bases unmatched to any gene: 8. The CDR3 nucleotides read TGCGCCAGCAGCTTGTCGGCTAGCGGGACCTTCTACGAGCAGTACTTC. Its translation: CASSLSASGTFYEQYF.